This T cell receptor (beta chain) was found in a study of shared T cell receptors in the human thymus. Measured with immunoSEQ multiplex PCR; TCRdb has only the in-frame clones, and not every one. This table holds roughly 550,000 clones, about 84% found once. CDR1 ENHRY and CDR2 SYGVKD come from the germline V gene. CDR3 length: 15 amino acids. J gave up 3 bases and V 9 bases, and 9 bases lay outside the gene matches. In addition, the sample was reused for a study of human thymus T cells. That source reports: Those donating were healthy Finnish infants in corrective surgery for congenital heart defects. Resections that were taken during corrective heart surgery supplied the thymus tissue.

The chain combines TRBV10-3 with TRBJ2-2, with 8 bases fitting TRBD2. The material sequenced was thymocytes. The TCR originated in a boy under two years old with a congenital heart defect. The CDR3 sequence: CAIPLREADTGELFF. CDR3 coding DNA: TGTGCCATTCCCCTGCGGGAGGCCGACACCGGGGAGCTGTTTTTT.